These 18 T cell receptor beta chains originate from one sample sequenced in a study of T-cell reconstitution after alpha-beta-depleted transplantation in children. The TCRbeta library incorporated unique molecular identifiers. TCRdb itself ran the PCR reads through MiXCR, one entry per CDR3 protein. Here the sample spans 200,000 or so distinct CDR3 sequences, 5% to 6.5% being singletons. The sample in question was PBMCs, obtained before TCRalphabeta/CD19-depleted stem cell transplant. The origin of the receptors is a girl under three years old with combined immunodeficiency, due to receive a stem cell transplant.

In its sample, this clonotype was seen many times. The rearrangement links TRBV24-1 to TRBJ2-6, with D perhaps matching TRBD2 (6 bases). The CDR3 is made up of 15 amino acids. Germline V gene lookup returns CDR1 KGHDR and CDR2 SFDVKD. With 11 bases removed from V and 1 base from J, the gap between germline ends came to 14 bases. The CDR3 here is CAIGGAGSGANVLTF. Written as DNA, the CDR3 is TGTGCCATCGGAGGGGCGGGGTCTGGGGCCAACGTCCTGACTTTC.

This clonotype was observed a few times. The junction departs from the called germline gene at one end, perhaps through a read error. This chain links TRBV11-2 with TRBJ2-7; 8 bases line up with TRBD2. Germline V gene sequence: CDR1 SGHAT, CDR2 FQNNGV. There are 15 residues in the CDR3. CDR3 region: CASSLDSGPGTSFLF. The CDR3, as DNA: TGTGCCAGCAGCTTAGATTCTGGGCCCGGGACTAGTTTCCTCTTC.

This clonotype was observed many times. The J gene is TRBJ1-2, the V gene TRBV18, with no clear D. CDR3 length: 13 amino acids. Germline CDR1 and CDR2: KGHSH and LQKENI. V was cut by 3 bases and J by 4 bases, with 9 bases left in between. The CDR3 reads CASSPDGIYGYTF. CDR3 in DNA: TGTGCCAGCTCACCGGACGGGATCTATGGCTACACCTTC.

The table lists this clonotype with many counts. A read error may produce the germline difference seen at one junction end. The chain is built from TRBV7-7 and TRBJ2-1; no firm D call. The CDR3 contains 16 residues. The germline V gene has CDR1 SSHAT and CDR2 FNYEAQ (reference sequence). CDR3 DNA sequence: TGTGCTAGCAGCTCCTCTCCTTCGAGCTCCTACAATGAGCAGTTCTTC. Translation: CASSSSPSSSYNEQFF.

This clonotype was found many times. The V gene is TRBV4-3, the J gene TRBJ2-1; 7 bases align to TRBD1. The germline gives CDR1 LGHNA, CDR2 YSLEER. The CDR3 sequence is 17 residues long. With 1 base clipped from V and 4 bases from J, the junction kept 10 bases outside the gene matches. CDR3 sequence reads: CASSQVFLRGQYNEQFF. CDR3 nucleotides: TGCGCCAGCAGCCAAGTGTTTCTGAGGGGACAGTACAATGAGCAGTTCTTC.

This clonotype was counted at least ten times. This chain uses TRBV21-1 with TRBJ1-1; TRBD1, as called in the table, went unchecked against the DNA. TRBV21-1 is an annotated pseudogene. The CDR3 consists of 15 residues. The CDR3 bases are TGTGCCAGCAGCCGGCGCGGACCCCTGAACACTGAAGCTTTCTTT. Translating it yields CASSRRGPLNTEAFF.

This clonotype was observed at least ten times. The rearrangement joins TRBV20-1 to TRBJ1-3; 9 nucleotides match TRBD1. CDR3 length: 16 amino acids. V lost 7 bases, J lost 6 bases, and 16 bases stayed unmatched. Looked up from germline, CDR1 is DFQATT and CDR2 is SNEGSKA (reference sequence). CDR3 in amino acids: CSVLPQQGAWENTIYF. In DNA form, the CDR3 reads TGCAGTGTTTTGCCCCAACAGGGGGCATGGGAAAACACCATATATTTT.

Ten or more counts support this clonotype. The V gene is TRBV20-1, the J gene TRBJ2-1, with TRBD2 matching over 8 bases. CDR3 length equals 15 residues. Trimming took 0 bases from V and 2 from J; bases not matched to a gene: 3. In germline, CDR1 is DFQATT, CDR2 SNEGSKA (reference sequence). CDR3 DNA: TGCAGTGCTAGAGACGGGAGGGCCCCCTACAATGAGCAGTTCTTC. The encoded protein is CSARDGRAPYNEQFF.

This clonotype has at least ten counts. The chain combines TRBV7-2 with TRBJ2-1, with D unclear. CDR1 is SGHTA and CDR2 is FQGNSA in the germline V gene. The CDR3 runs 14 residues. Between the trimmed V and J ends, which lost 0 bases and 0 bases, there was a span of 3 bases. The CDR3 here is CASSLASSYNEQFF. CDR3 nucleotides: TGTGCCAGCAGCTTAGCCAGCTCCTACAATGAGCAGTTCTTC.

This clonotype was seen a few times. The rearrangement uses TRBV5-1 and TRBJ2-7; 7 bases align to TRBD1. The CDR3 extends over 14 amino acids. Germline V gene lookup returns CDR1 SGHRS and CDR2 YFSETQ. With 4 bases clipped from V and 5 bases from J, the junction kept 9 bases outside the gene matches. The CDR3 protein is CASSPQTGTHEQYF. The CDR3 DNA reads TGCGCCAGCAGCCCCCAGACAGGGACCCACGAGCAGTACTTC.

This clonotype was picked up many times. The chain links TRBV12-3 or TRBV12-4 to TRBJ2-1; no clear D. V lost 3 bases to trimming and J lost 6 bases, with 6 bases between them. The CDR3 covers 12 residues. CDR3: CASSLNSNEQFF. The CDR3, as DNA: TGTGCCAGCAGTTTGAACAGCAATGAGCAGTTCTTC.

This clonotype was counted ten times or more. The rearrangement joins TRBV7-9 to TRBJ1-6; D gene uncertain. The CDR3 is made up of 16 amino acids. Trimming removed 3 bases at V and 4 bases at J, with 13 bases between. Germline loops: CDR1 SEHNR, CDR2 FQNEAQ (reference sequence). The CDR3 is CASSFDRTPYNSPLHF. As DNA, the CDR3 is TGTGCCAGCAGCTTTGACCGAACCCCTTATAATTCACCCCTCCACTTT. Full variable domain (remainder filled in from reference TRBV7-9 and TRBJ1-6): DTGVSQNPRHKITKRGQNVTFRCDPISEHNRLYWYRQTLGQGPEFLTYFQNEAQLEKSRLLSDRFSAERPKGSFSTLEIQRTEQGDSAMYLCASSFDRTPYNSPLHFGNGTRLTVT.

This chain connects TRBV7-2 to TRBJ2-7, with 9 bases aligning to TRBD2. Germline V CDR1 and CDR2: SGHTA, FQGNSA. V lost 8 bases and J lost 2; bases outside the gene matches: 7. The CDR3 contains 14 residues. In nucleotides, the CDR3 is TGTGCCAGCGGGGCTAGCGGGGAAACCTACGAGCAGTACTTC. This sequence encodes CASGASGETYEQYF. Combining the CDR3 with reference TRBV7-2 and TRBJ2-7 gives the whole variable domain GAGVSQSPSNKVTEKGKDVELRCDPISGHTALYWYRQSLGQGLEFLIYFQGNSAPDKSGLPSDRFSAERTGGSVSTLTIQRTQQEDSAVYLCASGASGETYEQYFGPGTRLTVT.

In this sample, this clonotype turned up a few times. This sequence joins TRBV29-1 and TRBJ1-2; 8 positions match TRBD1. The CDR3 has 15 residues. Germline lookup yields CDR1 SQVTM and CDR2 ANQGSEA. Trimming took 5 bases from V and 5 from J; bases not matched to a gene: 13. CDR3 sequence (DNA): TGCAGCGTTCCATTCCTCAGGGGGCAGGAGTATGGCTACACCTTC. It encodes CSVPFLRGQEYGYTF.

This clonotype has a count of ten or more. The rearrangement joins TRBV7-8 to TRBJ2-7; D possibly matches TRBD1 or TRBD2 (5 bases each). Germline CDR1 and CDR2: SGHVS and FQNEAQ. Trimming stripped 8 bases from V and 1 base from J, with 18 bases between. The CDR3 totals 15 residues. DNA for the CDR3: TGTGCCAGCGGACTTCGGGACGGGCGGTCCTACGAGCAGTACTTC. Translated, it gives CASGLRDGRSYEQYF.

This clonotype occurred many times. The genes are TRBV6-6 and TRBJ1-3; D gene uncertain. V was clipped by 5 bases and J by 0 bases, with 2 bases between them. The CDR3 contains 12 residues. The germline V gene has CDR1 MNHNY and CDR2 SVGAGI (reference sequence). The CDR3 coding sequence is TGTGCCAGCAGTACCTCTGGAAACACCATATATTTT. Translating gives CASSTSGNTIYF.

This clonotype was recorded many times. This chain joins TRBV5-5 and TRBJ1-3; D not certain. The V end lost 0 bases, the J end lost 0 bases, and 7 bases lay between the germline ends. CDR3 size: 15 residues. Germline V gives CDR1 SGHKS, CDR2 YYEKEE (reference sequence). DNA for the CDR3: TGTGCCAGCAGCTTGGAAGGTTACTCTGGAAACACCATATATTTT. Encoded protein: CASSLEGYSGNTIYF.

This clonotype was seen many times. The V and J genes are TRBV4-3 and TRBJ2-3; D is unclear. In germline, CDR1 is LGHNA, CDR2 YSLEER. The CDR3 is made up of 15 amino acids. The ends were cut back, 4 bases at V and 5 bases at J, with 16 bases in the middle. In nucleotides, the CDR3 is TGCGCCAGCAGCCTACTTAACCGGCTGGGAGATACGCAGTATTTT. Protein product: CASSLLNRLGDTQYF.